Following are 31 T cell receptor beta chains from one sample sequenced in a study of cytotoxic CD8 clonotypes in ibrutinib-treated CLL. TCRdb's copy holds only in-frame clones and misses some; the assay was immunoSEQ multiplex PCR. The table records about 97,000 clones, more than 75% of them present only once. The material sequenced was PBMCs, taken after 12 months of ibrutinib treatment. The receptor set was obtained from a human donor with chronic lymphocytic leukemia.

The rearrangement joins TRBV7-2 to TRBJ1-5; TRBD1 matches at 7 bases. The CDR3 spans 14 residues. V dropped 5 bases and J dropped 3; count of bases not matched to a gene: 4. CDR1 SGHTA and CDR2 FQGNSA come from the germline V gene. CDR3 sequence: CASSEGQLNQPQHF. CDR3 coding DNA: TGTGCCAGCAGCGAGGGACAGCTCAATCAGCCCCAGCATTTT. The entire variable domain, with the rest obtained from reference TRBV7-2 and TRBJ1-5, is as follows: GAGVSQSPSNKVTEKGKDVELRCDPISGHTALYWYRQSLGQGLEFLIYFQGNSAPDKSGLPSDRFSAERTGGSVSTLTIQRTQQEDSAVYLCASSEGQLNQPQHFGDGTRLSIL.

J is TRBJ2-3 and V is TRBV4-2; 10 bases line up with TRBD2. Germline lookup yields CDR1 LGHNA and CDR2 YNFKEQ. The CDR3 extends over 15 amino acids. Losses at the gene ends were 2 bases for V and 6 bases for J; bases not matched to a gene: 5. Written as DNA, the CDR3 is TGTGCCAGCAGCCAAACTAGCGGGGTGCGGGATACGCAGTATTTT. It yields the protein CASSQTSGVRDTQYF.

V gene TRBV7-6 combines with J gene TRBJ2-5; unclear D gene. Germline CDR1 SGHVS, CDR2 FNYEAQ. The V and J ends lost 3 bases and 3 bases respectively, with 11 bases between them. The CDR3 covers 14 residues. This chain's CDR3 is CASSFTRTEETQYF. Written as DNA, the CDR3 is TGTGCCAGCAGCTTTACGAGAACCGAAGAGACCCAGTACTTC.

This clone has only one observation. The CDR3 protein is CASSLFRGNEQFF. CDR3 bases: TGCGCCAGCAGCTTGTTCCGGGGGAATGAGCAGTTCTTC. The J gene is TRBJ2-1, the V gene TRBV5-1, with D possibly TRBD2 on 6 matching bases. The germline V and J ends were trimmed by 1 base and 7 bases, with 9 bases remaining between them. CDR3 length equals 13 residues. Germline CDR1 reads SGHRS; CDR2 reads YFSETQ.

The DNA of the CDR3 is TGTGCCAGCAGCTTAGATGCCAGGCTCCTCCAAGAGACCCAGTACTTC. It encodes CASSLDARLLQETQYF. V gene TRBV11-2 combines with J gene TRBJ2-5, with D unclear. There are 16 residues in the CDR3. Germline assignment: CDR1 SGHAT and CDR2 FQNNGV. V gave up 0 bases and J gave up 1 base, with 12 bases separating them. The full variable domain, rest sourced from reference TRBV11-2 and TRBJ2-5, is EAGVAQSPRYKIIEKRQSVAFWCNPISGHATLYWYQQILGQGPKLLIQFQNNGVVDDSQLPKDRFSAERLKGVDSTLKIQPAKLEDSAVYLCASSLDARLLQETQYFGPGTRLLVL.

The V and J genes are TRBV20-1 and TRBJ2-5; weak D call: TRBD1 (5 bases). Trimming removed 8 bases at V and 5 bases at J, with 12 bases between. The CDR3 is 11 residues long. Germline V gene lookup returns CDR1 DFQATT and CDR2 SNEGSKA (reference sequence). CDR3 bases: TGCAGTACTCATAGGGGTGAGACCCAGTACTTC. Its translation: CSTHRGETQYF.

The V gene is TRBV9, the J gene TRBJ1-4; no clear D. The germline V gene has CDR1 SGDLS and CDR2 YYNGEE. This CDR3 is 16 amino acids long. The V end lost 4 bases, the J end lost 10 bases, and 23 bases lay between the germline ends. CDR3 sequence (DNA): TGTGCCAGCAGCCCCTCCCGGGAACCCCTCCCAGGAAAACTGTTTTTT. It yields the protein CASSPSREPLPGKLFF.

This clone was recorded once. CDR3 in amino acids: CAGQGPGRNGYTF. The CDR3 bases are TGTGCCGGACAGGGGCCCGGAAGGAATGGCTACACCTTC. The chain has TRBV6-6 and TRBJ1-2; 9 nucleotides agree with TRBD1. Germline V gene data show CDR1 as MNHNY and CDR2 as SVGAGI (reference sequence). The V segment lost 11 bases and the J segment 6 bases; nucleotides outside the gene matches: 10. The CDR3 loop spans 13 amino acids.

This rearrangement joins TRBV9 to TRBJ2-1; the D call may be TRBD1 or TRBD2 (5 bases each). This CDR3 has 15 residues. Germline-derived CDR1 and CDR2 are SGDLS and YYNGEE. The V gene lost 1 base and the J gene lost 0 bases, with 8 bases spanning the gap. The CDR3 sequence is CASSVLGVSYNEQFF. CDR3 DNA: TGTGCCAGCAGCGTATTGGGGGTCTCCTACAATGAGCAGTTCTTC.

The chain joins TRBV7-6 to TRBJ2-1; D might be TRBD1 or TRBD2, each matching 7 bases. In germline, CDR1 is SGHVS, CDR2 FNYEAQ. The CDR3 runs 15 residues. Deletions cut 5 bases from V and 6 bases from J, with 17 bases between. CDR3 sequence reads: CASSPAGQNLNEQFF. CDR3 DNA: TGTGCCAGCAGCCCAGCGGGACAGAATCTCAATGAGCAGTTCTTC.

The chain has TRBV7-2 and TRBJ1-2; weak D call: TRBD1 (5 bases). V was shortened by 5 bases and J by 0 bases, with 13 bases between the two germline ends. The CDR3 is made up of 15 amino acids. Germline-derived CDR1 and CDR2 are SGHTA and FQGNSA. This CDR3 is CASSGDRITNYGYTF. The CDR3 DNA follows: TGTGCCAGCAGCGGCGACAGAATTACTAACTATGGCTACACCTTC.

V is TRBV19 and J is TRBJ1-2; D ambiguous. In germline, CDR1 is LNHDA, CDR2 SQIVND (reference sequence). V was trimmed by 7 bases and J by 0 bases, leaving 9 bases between them. This CDR3 contains 13 residues. The CDR3 region is CASTSQPNYGYTF. The CDR3 bases are TGTGCCAGTACGTCCCAGCCTAACTATGGCTACACCTTC.

This clone was picked up one time. The genes are TRBV6-6 and TRBJ2-7; tentatively, D is TRBD2 (5 bases). Germline assignment: CDR1 MNHNY and CDR2 SVGAGI (reference sequence). Trimming pared 2 bases from V and 7 bases from J, leaving 15 bases between. The CDR3 extends over 14 amino acids. The CDR3 nucleotides are TGTGCCAGCAGTTACGGAACCGGGGTCGGGGAGCAGTACTTC. This sequence encodes CASSYGTGVGEQYF.

This clone is a singleton in its sample. The gene calls are TRBV19 and TRBJ1-5; D is uncertain. The germline V gene has CDR1 LNHDA and CDR2 SQIVND (reference sequence). The CDR3 is 15 amino acids. V dropped 6 bases and J dropped 0 bases, with 12 bases sitting between them. As DNA, the CDR3 is TGTGCCAGTAGGATGGACGGCCTTAGCAATCAGCCCCAGCATTTT. Translating it yields CASRMDGLSNQPQHF.

This clone was seen many times. The chain carries TRBV18 and TRBJ1-5, with a tentative D call TRBD1 (5 bases). Germline assignment: CDR1 KGHSH and CDR2 LQKENI. The V and J ends lost 6 bases and 3 bases respectively, with 9 bases between them. CDR3 length equals 13 residues. The CDR3 loop is CASSPGHNQPQHF. The CDR3 nucleotides read TGTGCCAGCTCGCCAGGGCACAATCAGCCCCAGCATTTT.

The chain carries TRBV18 and TRBJ2-7; tentative D call: TRBD1 (5 bases). The V end was cut by 4 bases, the J end by 0 bases, with 16 bases between. The CDR3 is made up of 16 amino acids. Germline CDR1 reads KGHSH; CDR2 reads LQKENI. CDR3 DNA sequence: TGTGCCAGCTCACTCTTAGATGGACATCTCTCCTACGAGCAGTACTTC. It specifies CASSLLDGHLSYEQYF.

The CDR3 loop reads CASSQSEGGRGYEQYF. The CDR3 coding sequence is TGCGCCAGCAGCCAATCCGAGGGGGGCCGGGGCTACGAGCAGTACTTC. The chain couples TRBV4-1 to TRBJ2-7, with D tentatively TRBD1 or TRBD2 (6 bases each). The length of the CDR3 is 16 residues. Germline CDR1 reads MGHRA; CDR2 reads YSYEKL. Trimming pared 2 bases from V and 3 bases from J, leaving 17 bases between.

V and J are TRBV5-1 and TRBJ1-1; possible D gene TRBD1, 6 bases. CDR3 length: 13 amino acids. Deletions cut 6 bases from V and 4 bases from J, with 13 bases between. Germline V gene data show CDR1 as SGHRS and CDR2 as YFSETQ. CDR3 bases: TGCGCCAGCAAGCAGGGGCCAATCACTGAAGCTTTCTTT. It specifies CASKQGPITEAFF.

The V call is TRBV6-5, the J call TRBJ2-3; no definite D call. V lost 6 bases and J lost 7, with 17 bases in between. From germline, CDR1 is MNHEY and CDR2 SVGAGI. The CDR3 runs 14 residues. The chain's CDR3 is CASRQPPPSNTQYF. As DNA, the CDR3 is TGTGCCAGCAGACAGCCCCCCCCGAGTAATACGCAGTATTTT.

This rearrangement joins TRBV6-6 to TRBJ1-1, with D uncertain. Trimming removed 7 bases from V and 2 bases from J, with 8 bases in between. The length of the CDR3 is 12 residues. The germline V gene has CDR1 MNHNY and CDR2 SVGAGI (reference sequence). The CDR3 sequence is CASKVRNTEAFF. CDR3 nucleotides: TGTGCCAGCAAAGTTAGAAACACTGAAGCTTTCTTT.

The rearrangement links TRBV2 to TRBJ2-7; the D call may be TRBD1 or TRBD2 (6 bases each). Per the germline V gene, CDR1 is SNHLY and CDR2 is FYNNEI. The CDR3 sequence is 13 residues long. The CDR3 nucleotides read TGTCTTCCTTGGGGGGCCCTAACGTACGAGCAGTACTTC. It translates to CLPWGALTYEQYF.

The count of this clone is one. The genes are TRBV11-3 and TRBJ2-5, with D perhaps matching TRBD2 (5 bases). V lost 5 bases and J 4 bases, leaving 14 bases between the germline ends. Germline loops: CDR1 SGHNT, CDR2 YENEEA. The CDR3 length is 14 residues. CDR3 region: CASSRSRDGETQYF. The CDR3 DNA is TGTGCCAGCAGCCGGTCCCGGGATGGAGAGACCCAGTACTTC.

The rearrangement links TRBV7-8 to TRBJ1-5; D may be TRBD1 (6 bases). The CDR3 loop spans 15 amino acids. The V gene's germline CDR1 is SGHVS and CDR2 FQNEAQ. V gave up 3 bases and J gave up 1 base, with 10 bases separating them. CDR3 in DNA: TGTGCCAGCAGCTTGAACAGGGTCAGCAATCAGCCCCAGCATTTT. This encodes CASSLNRVSNQPQHF. The full variable domain, in which reference TRBV7-8 and TRBJ1-5 provide the parts outside the CDR3, is GAGVSQSPRYKVAKRGQDVALRCDPISGHVSLFWYQQALGQGPEFLTYFQNEAQLDKSGLPSDRFFAERPEGSVSTLKIQRTQQEDSAVYLCASSLNRVSNQPQHFGDGTRLSIL.

This clone was observed a single time. The chain recombines TRBV7-6 with TRBJ2-6, with D unresolved. This CDR3 region has 16 residues. CDR1 is SGHVS, CDR2 FNYEAQ, per germline. The V end lost 1 base, the J end lost 0 bases, and 7 bases lay between the germline ends. The CDR3 nucleotides are TGTGCCAGCAGCTTAGTCGGGTCCTCTGGGGCCAACGTCCTGACTTTC. The encoded protein is CASSLVGSSGANVLTF.

This chain connects TRBV11-3 to TRBJ2-7; D uncertain. The CDR3 totals 14 residues. V was pared by 2 bases and J by 5 bases, with 13 bases between. Germline lookup yields CDR1 SGHNT and CDR2 YENEEA. In DNA form, the CDR3 reads TGTGCCAGCAGCTTATTTGAGGTCGAGAACGAGCAGTACTTC. Protein: CASSLFEVENEQYF.

Many counts were recorded for this clone. This sequence joins TRBV11-3 and TRBJ2-7; TRBD2 matches 7 bases. J lost 6 bases, V lost 8 bases, and 1 base had no gene match. The CDR3 has 10 amino acids. CDR1 is SGHNT and CDR2 is YENEEA in the germline V gene. The CDR3 coding sequence is TGTGCCAGCGGGGGGGGCGAGCAGTACTTC. Its protein product is CASGGGEQYF.

V usage is TRBV5-1 and J usage is TRBJ2-1; 8 bases match TRBD1. CDR1 and CDR2 from the germline V gene are SGHRS and YFSETQ. The trim removed 4 bases at V and 9 bases at J, leaving 6 bases unmatched. The length of the CDR3 is 13 residues. CDR3 loop: CASSEQGAGEQFF. The CDR3 DNA is TGCGCCAGCAGCGAGCAGGGGGCAGGTGAGCAGTTCTTC.

This clone has just one count. V is TRBV13 and J is TRBJ1-1, with a possible D match to TRBD1 (5 bases). The CDR3 extends over 15 amino acids. Germline loops: CDR1 PRHDT, CDR2 FYEKMQ (reference sequence). Trimming removed 5 bases from V and 1 base from J, with 14 bases in between. The CDR3 reads CASSLAGRANTEAFF. The CDR3 nucleotides read TGTGCCAGCAGCCTCGCAGGGAGAGCGAACACTGAAGCTTTCTTT.

V gene TRBV2 combines with J gene TRBJ2-7; D is possibly TRBD2 (6 bases). Germline CDR1 SNHLY, CDR2 FYNNEI. Trimming took 7 bases from V and 7 from J, leaving 20 bases between them. This CDR3 contains 14 residues. As DNA, the CDR3 is TGTGCCAGCACGTGGATCCAGGGAGGTGGGGAGCAGTACTTC. This encodes CASTWIQGGGEQYF.

In the case of this clone: At one end, the junction sequence differs from germline, possibly due to a read error. This chain links TRBV7-7 with TRBJ2-1; perhaps D is TRBD1 or TRBD2 (5 bases each). This CDR3 has 15 residues. Germline V gene lookup returns CDR1 SSHAT and CDR2 FNYEAQ (reference sequence). CDR3 residues: CASSEGSSSYNEQFF. DNA of the CDR3: TGTGCTAGCAGTGAGGGGTCGAGCTCCTACAATGAGCAGTTCTTC.

This sequence joins TRBV28 and TRBJ1-5, with unresolved D. CDR1 and CDR2 from the germline V gene are MDHEN and SYDVKM. Trimming cost V 3 bases and J 3 bases, with 12 bases left between them. CDR3 length equals 15 residues. CDR3 sequence: CASSFPGSFNQPQHF. The CDR3 DNA is TGTGCCAGCAGTTTCCCGGGGTCTTTCAATCAGCCCCAGCATTTT. The whole variable domain, remainder taken from reference TRBV28 and TRBJ1-5, is DVKVTQSSRYLVKRTGEKVFLECVQDMDHENMFWYRQDPGLGLRLIYFSYDVKMKEKGDIPEGYSVSREKKERFSLILESASTNQTSMYLCASSFPGSFNQPQHFGDGTRLSIL.